This T cell receptor (beta chain) came from a study of T cells in Graves' hyperthyroidism and ophthalmopathy. Study observations and caveats: Ophthalmopathy got predicted by the model a median about 6.5 months before its onset.

Hyperthyroidism patients were newly diagnosed, had disease duration under 2 months, and were aged 18 to 65 years. Exclusion followed for patients with uncontrolled infection, other autoimmune disease, pregnancy or lactation. RNA transcripts provided the source from which TCR beta CDR3 regions were amplified. An initial round of RT-PCR targeting the TCR CDR3 relied on the HTBI primer set. From the multiplex PCR reads, TCRdb called clonotypes with MiXCR, one entry per CDR3 protein. Of 400,000 to 600,000 distinct CDR3 sequences in the sample, less than 25% were seen once. This CDR3 contains 13 residues. Losses at the gene ends were 6 bases for V and 4 bases for J; bases not matched to a gene: 8. Germline CDR1 DFQATT, CDR2 SNEGSKA (reference sequence). This clonotype was counted at least ten times. Its antigen is unidentified.

The TCR originated in a man aged 18 to 29 with Graves' hyperthyroidism. The V and J genes are TRBV20-1 and TRBJ1-2, with 7 bases lining up with TRBD1. What was sequenced was blood. This chain's CDR3 is CSAADRALYGYTF. The DNA for the CDR3 is TGCAGTGCGGCCGACAGGGCCCTCTATGGCTACACCTTC.